These 10 T cell receptor beta chains share one sample of origin, sequenced in a study of T cell changes during pregnancy in multiple sclerosis. Only in-frame clones appear in the TCRdb table, and some are missing; sequencing was by immunoSEQ multiplex PCR. The repertoire holds 60,000 to 65,000 clones, with roughly 90% as singletons. The sample was peripheral blood, taken in the second trimester of pregnancy. The receptors derive from a female donor in good health, enrolled as a control in a pregnancy study.

The chain is built from TRBV19 and TRBJ1-4; D gene uncertain. V lost 10 bases to trimming and J lost 4 bases, with 19 bases between them. CDR3 length: 15 residues. Germline values: CDR1 LNHDA, CDR2 SQIVND (reference sequence). In DNA, the CDR3 is TGTGCCACGACACCCCGGGGTTCCGGTAATGAAAAACTGTTTTTT. It translates to CATTPRGSGNEKLFF.

This clone was seen once. V usage is TRBV5-1 and J usage is TRBJ2-2; 7 nucleotides align to TRBD1. CDR3 size: 14 residues. Losses at the gene ends were 4 bases for V and 3 bases for J; bases not matched to a gene: 3. Germline V gene lookup returns CDR1 SGHRS and CDR2 YFSETQ. In DNA, the CDR3 is TGCGCCAGCAGCCCGGGACAGCACACCGGGGAGCTGTTTTTT. As protein: CASSPGQHTGELFF. Using reference TRBV5-1 and TRBJ2-2 for the parts outside the CDR3, the full variable domain is KAGVTQTPRYLIKTRGQQVTLSCSPISGHRSVSWYQQTPGQGLQFLFEYFSETQRNKGNFPGRFSGRQFSNSRSEMNVSTLELGDSALYLCASSPGQHTGELFFGEGSRLTVL.

CDR3 loop: CASSLVRAGDSPLHF. In DNA, the CDR3 is TGTGCCAGCAGCTTAGTCCGGGCCGGGGATTCACCCCTCCACTTT. The rearrangement links TRBV11-2 to TRBJ1-6; D is ambiguous. The CDR3 totals 15 residues. Trimming took 1 base from V and 8 from J, leaving 12 bases between them. The germline V gene encodes CDR1 SGHAT and CDR2 FQNNGV.

This clone has a single count. The V call is TRBV28, the J call TRBJ2-3; 7 bases are a match to TRBD2. The CDR3 spans 16 residues. CDR1 and CDR2 from the germline V gene are MDHEN and SYDVKM. J lost 5 bases, V lost 4 bases, and 12 bases had no gene match. In nucleotides, the CDR3 is TGTGCCAGCAGTTCCCGTCTGGCGGGAGCGGTAGATACGCAGTATTTT. This encodes CASSSRLAGAVDTQYF. Full variable domain (outside the CDR3, taken from reference TRBV28 and TRBJ2-3): DVKVTQSSRYLVKRTGEKVFLECVQDMDHENMFWYRQDPGLGLRLIYFSYDVKMKEKGDIPEGYSVSREKKERFSLILESASTNQTSMYLCASSSRLAGAVDTQYFGPGTRLTVL.

The V call is TRBV7-6, the J call TRBJ2-2, with a possible D match to TRBD2 (7 bases). CDR1 and CDR2 (germline): SGHVS, FNYEAQ. The V gene lost 5 bases and the J gene lost 4 bases, with 20 bases spanning the gap. The CDR3 runs 17 residues. CDR3 sequence reads: CASSHRHAGASTGELFF. The CDR3 DNA reads TGTGCCAGCAGCCATAGACATGCGGGGGCGAGCACCGGGGAGCTGTTTTTT.

The chain couples TRBV6-5 to TRBJ1-5; 7 nucleotides match TRBD1. Trimming cost V 2 bases and J 2 bases; bases outside gene matches: 3. This CDR3 has 15 amino acids. The germline CDR1 and CDR2 sequences are MNHEY and SVGAGI. In DNA form, the CDR3 reads TGTGCCAGCAGTTACCGACAGGGAGGCAATCAGCCCCAGCATTTT. Translated: CASSYRQGGNQPQHF.

This chain links TRBV6-5 with TRBJ2-3; 8 bases are a match to TRBD1. Germline CDR1 and CDR2: MNHEY and SVGAGI. The trim removed 5 bases at V and 10 bases at J, leaving 14 bases unmatched. The CDR3 has 15 residues. The CDR3 bases are TGTGCCAGCAGTCGCTCGACAGGGGTGGTCTCCCCGCAGTATTTT. Encoded protein: CASSRSTGVVSPQYF.

The chain uses TRBV4-1 and TRBJ2-6; D may be TRBD2 (6 bases). V shed 1 base and J shed 6 bases, with 10 bases lying between them. This CDR3 is built from 15 residues. The germline V gene has CDR1 MGHRA and CDR2 YSYEKL. CDR3 amino acids: CASSQVGGEANVLTF. The CDR3 bases are TGCGCCAGCAGCCAAGTCGGGGGAGAGGCCAACGTCCTGACTTTC.

With regard to this clone: A junction boundary mismatches the germline segment, possibly from a read error. V is TRBV12-5 and J is TRBJ1-2; TRBD1 agrees at 7 bases. Germline values: CDR1 LGHNT, CDR2 FRNRAP. This CDR3 has 12 residues. CDR3 residues: CASARIGTDINF. The CDR3 nucleotides are TGTGCTAGTGCGAGGATAGGGACAGACATAAACTTC.

The chain has TRBV4-2 and TRBJ1-2, with D maybe TRBD1 (5 bases). V lost 1 base and J lost 2, with 14 bases in between. There are 16 residues in the CDR3. The V gene's germline CDR1 is LGHNA and CDR2 YNFKEQ. The CDR3 is CASSQVGDYLNYGYTF. The CDR3 nucleotides are TGTGCCAGCAGCCAAGTCGGGGACTATTTAAACTATGGCTACACCTTC.